These 2 T cell receptor beta chains came from one sample sequenced in a study of response to subunit inactivated influenza vaccine. Each CDR3 protein is one row after TCRdb ran MiXCR on the RT-PCR reads. The data hold roughly 700,000 distinct CDR3 sequences, with around 16% observed a single time. This sample comprised PBMCs from blood, obtained 12 days after vaccination. All receptors derive from a man between 50 and 59 years old who received an inactivated influenza vaccine.

The chain has TRBV15 and TRBJ2-7, with a possible D match to TRBD1 (5 bases). Per germline, CDR1 LNHNV and CDR2 YYDKDF (reference sequence). V was cut by 0 bases and J by 2 bases, with 8 bases left in between. The CDR3 length is 14 residues. As DNA, the CDR3 is TGTGCCACCAGCAGAGATCAGGGTCCCTACGAGCAGTACTTC. This codes for CATSRDQGPYEQYF.

This clonotype was observed at least ten times. The genes are TRBV20-1 and TRBJ2-4, with D hard to call. The CDR3 spans 13 residues. Trimming pared 8 bases from V and 0 bases from J, leaving 11 bases between. CDR1 is DFQATT and CDR2 is SNEGSKA in the germline V gene (reference sequence). The CDR3 nucleotides read TGCAGTACACTGGGCCTAGCCAAAAACATTCAGTACTTC. Protein: CSTLGLAKNIQYF.